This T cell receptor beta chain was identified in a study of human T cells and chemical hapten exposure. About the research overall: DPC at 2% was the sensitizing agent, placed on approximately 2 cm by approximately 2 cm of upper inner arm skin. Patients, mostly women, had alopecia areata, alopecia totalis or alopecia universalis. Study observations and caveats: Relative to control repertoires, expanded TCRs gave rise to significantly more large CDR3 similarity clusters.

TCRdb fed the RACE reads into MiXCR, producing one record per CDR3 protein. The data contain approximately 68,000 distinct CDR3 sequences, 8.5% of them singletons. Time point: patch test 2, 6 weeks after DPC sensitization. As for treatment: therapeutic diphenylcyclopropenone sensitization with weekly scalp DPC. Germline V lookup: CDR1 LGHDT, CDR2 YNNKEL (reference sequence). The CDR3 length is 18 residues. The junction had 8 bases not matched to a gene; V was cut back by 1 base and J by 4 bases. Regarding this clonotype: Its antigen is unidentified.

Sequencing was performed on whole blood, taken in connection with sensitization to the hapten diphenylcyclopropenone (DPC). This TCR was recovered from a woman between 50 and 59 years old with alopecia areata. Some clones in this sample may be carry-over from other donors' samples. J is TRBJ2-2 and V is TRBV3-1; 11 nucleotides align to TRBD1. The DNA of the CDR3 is TGTGCCAGCAGCCAAGGAGAAGGACAGGGGGCGTTCACCGGGGAGCTGTTTTTT. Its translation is CASSQGEGQGAFTGELFF. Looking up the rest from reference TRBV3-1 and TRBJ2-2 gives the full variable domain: DTAVSQTPKYLVTQMGNDKSIKCEQNLGHDTMYWYKQDSKKFLKIMFSYNNKELIINETVPNRFSPKSPDKAHLNLHINSLELGDSAVYFCASSQGEGQGAFTGELFFGEGSRLTVL.